This T cell receptor (beta chain) was profiled in a study of beta chain features in type 1 diabetes (dated by TCRdb to the late 2010s). For the wider study: Mean age, gender distribution, total cell number and subset yield were not different between patients and healthy donors. A total of 107,917,701 sorted cells were examined across all samples, and a strong correlation was observed between cell number per subset and RNA yield. The study compared TCRB repertoires of sorted circulating CD4+ T cell subsets between recently diagnosed type 1 diabetes patients and matched healthy donors. Naive and central memory subsets were obtained from all 30 or so donors, but regulatory and stem cell-like memory subsets were isolated from only 8 patients and roughly eight healthy donors. Here is what the overall study found, with its caveats: The naive, central memory and regulatory TCRB repertoires appeared to resemble one another more closely among patients than among healthy donors. Patients with type 1 diabetes made fewer insertions and deleted more nucleotides at VDJ recombination sites, implying thymic rearrangement abnormalities. HLA sub-analyses involved small numbers of individuals, so any influence of HLA type on TCRB rearrangement remained unresolved. Sequencing cDNA rather than genomic DNA could over-represent highly expressing activated cells, although activation and CD3 levels did not differ between groups. Shorter templates might have been favored by PCR, but patient and control samples were amplified and corrected together, so both groups would have been affected equally by any skew. A moderate but significant shortening of TCRB CDR3 length was observed in type 1 diabetes patients in all four CD4+ subsets.

The entire amount of isolated RNA was reverse transcribed using the High Capacity cDNA Reverse Transcription Kit, so the sequenced TCRB transcripts were expressed ones. Naive, central memory and regulatory T cell samples underwent deep immunoSEQ sequencing, averaging roughly 3.5 million total reads per sample. Sorted cells were lysed in RLT buffer and RNA was extracted with DNase-treated RNeasy Micro or Mini kits, depending on cell number. Each cell subset was processed on its own to prevent cross-contamination, while patient and healthy donor samples were processed together. TCRB sequences were amplified from cDNA with the immunoSEQ multiplex PCR, producing 87-bp fragments spanning the CDR3 region. The amplicons were sequenced using the Illumina HiSeq platform. On the study's bioinformatics: PCR bias was computationally corrected using synthetic template baselines, reads within Hamming distance 2 were collapsed, and singletons that could not be merged were discarded. Reads were aligned against IMGT so that V, D and J genes, CDR3 length and insertions or deletions at six rearrangement sites could be assigned. Within each subset, clonotype counts were normalized to sorted cell number, after which true diversity and Gini coefficients were computed with the tcR R package. Repertoire sharing was quantified using the overlap coefficient calculated on TCRB nucleotide sequences. Out-of-frame TCRB sequences from naive cells were analyzed as a proxy for the pre-selection repertoire. TCRdb provides this immuneACCESS table in a form limited to in-frame rearrangements. Some clones are lacking; in checked studies, under half of them reflect an unresolved V gene, and why the rest are absent is not known. The V and J calls and clone size are taken from that table; D and trimming were inferred from the DNA. Here the sample has more than 300,000 clones; roughly 12% occur a single time. The ten largest account for around 0.01% of the sample.

The sample holds a few counts of this clone. Its specific antigen is unknown. No much larger clone is present one base from it, and per-base qualities are unavailable. A single peripheral blood draw of approximately 100 mL on average was collected from each donor into heparinised tubes. Naive, central memory, regulatory and stem cell-like memory CD4+ T cells were sorted on a BD FACSAria II using a panel including CD45RO, CCR7, CD25, CD127, CD95 and CD27. A purity above 98% was achieved for all sorted populations. PBMCs were isolated immediately by Lymphoprep density gradient centrifugation and stained directly without culture. So that batch effects would be minimized, each experiment stained and sorted samples in pairs, pairing one healthy donor with one patient. There are 13 amino acids in the CDR3, from cysteine to phenylalanine inclusive. Only the CDR3 part of the read is kept: 39 bases, read in frame from the first base. CDR1 and CDR2 (SGHTA, FQGNSA) derive from the germline V gene. V gives up 1 base and J gives up 10 bases, and the segment between their germline ends measures 11 bases.

Rearrangement joined TRBV7-2 to TRBJ2-1; the D gene identity is not certain. The sequenced sample consisted of naive CD4+ T cells from blood. Explained via the paper, the cell subset or site label denotes: true naive CD4+ T cells. The TCR was taken from a woman aged 18-29 years with type 1 diabetes. In nucleotide form, the sequence is TGTGCCAGCAGCTTAGATGCGGCATCCGAGCAGTTCTTC. Its coded protein is CASSLDAASEQFF.